A selection of T cell receptor beta chains follows, all from one sample in a study of identical twins. One entry per CDR3 protein, called by TCRdb with MiXCR from the 5' RACE reads. In the table there are about 530,000 distinct CDR3 sequences, around 22% of which are singletons. These same records also appear under a second study, on yellow fever vaccine responses in identical twins.

The sample comprised CD4+ T cells sorted from blood. The receptors shown here come from a woman between 18 and 29 years old in good health. Both conserved end residues are part of each CDR3. A D gene is named only where the DNA matches it firmly. Clone size is given for some rows only: seen once, a few or many times, or a class if the clone is expanded.

clone_size j_call d_call v_call cdr3_aa cdr3_nt
- TRBJ2-1 - TRBV7-9 CASSSGVLLNEQFF TGTGCCAGCAGCTCCGGGGTTCTCCTCAATGAGCAGTTCTTC
few TRBJ1-2 - TRBV12-3/TRBV12-4 CASSKDRSHGYTF TGTGCCAGCAGTAAAGACAGGTCGCATGGCTACACCTTC
- TRBJ1-1 TRBD1 TRBV7-9 CASSLSGTGGNTEAFF TGTGCCAGCAGCTTATCGGGGACAGGGGGAAACACTGAAGCTTTCTTT
- TRBJ2-1 TRBD2 TRBV6-2/TRBV6-3 CASSYPGTSDQFF TGTGCCAGCAGTTACCCCGGGACTAGCGACCAGTTCTTC
few TRBJ1-5 - TRBV12-5 CASGFPTPQHF TGTGCTAGTGGTTTTCCGACGCCCCAGCATTTT
few TRBJ2-3 TRBD2 TRBV2 CASSEATSGSPPLSVCTDTQYF TGTGCCAGCAGTGAAGCAACTAGCGGGTCTCCGCCCCTGTCTGTTTGCACAGATACGCAGTATTTT
- TRBJ2-6 TRBD1 TRBV11-2 CASSLDRGLNGANVLTF TGTGCCAGCAGCTTAGACAGGGGGCTAAATGGGGCCAACGTCCTGACTTTC
- TRBJ2-1 - TRBV20-1 CSARDSASLDEQFF TGCAGTGCTAGAGACTCAGCAAGTTTGGATGAGCAGTTCTTC
few TRBJ2-1 - TRBV24-1 CATSDGGEASSYNEQFF TGTGCCACCAGTGATGGCGGGGAGGCTAGCTCCTACAATGAGCAGTTCTTC
few TRBJ2-1 TRBD2 TRBV7-2 CASRLAGGVDEQFF TGTGCCAGCAGACTAGCGGGGGGGGTCGATGAGCAGTTCTTC
- TRBJ2-3 - TRBV12-3/TRBV12-4 CASSSSSITQYF TGTGCCAGCAGTTCGTCTAGCATCACGCAGTATTTT
once TRBJ2-1 TRBD2 TRBV5-1 CASSLTRESYNEQFF TGCGCCAGCAGCTTGACGCGGGAGTCCTACAATGAGCAGTTCTTC
- TRBJ2-2 - TRBV20-1 CSARGEKTGELFF TGCAGTGCTAGAGGGGAGAAGACCGGGGAGCTGTTTTTT
few TRBJ2-1 - TRBV2 CASSGTDGYNEQFF TGTGCCAGCAGTGGGACCGACGGGTACAATGAGCAGTTCTTC
- TRBJ1-2 TRBD1 TRBV10-2 CASSPTTGGYGYTF TGCGCCAGCAGTCCTACGACAGGGGGGTATGGCTACACCTTC
- TRBJ2-7 TRBD2 TRBV27 CPSSRFSGTGTYEQYF TGTCCCAGCAGCCGCTTTAGCGGGACCGGCACCTACGAGCAGTACTTC
- TRBJ2-7 - TRBV15 CATTGQGRYEQYF TGTGCCACCACCGGCCAGGGACGGTACGAGCAGTACTTC
few TRBJ2-1 TRBD2 TRBV6-1 CASSTRLAGGNNEQFF TGTGCCAGCAGTACCAGACTAGCGGGAGGGAATAATGAGCAGTTCTTC
- TRBJ2-5 TRBD2 TRBV9 CASSTSGWQETQYF TGTGCCAGCAGTACTAGCGGTTGGCAAGAGACCCAGTACTTC